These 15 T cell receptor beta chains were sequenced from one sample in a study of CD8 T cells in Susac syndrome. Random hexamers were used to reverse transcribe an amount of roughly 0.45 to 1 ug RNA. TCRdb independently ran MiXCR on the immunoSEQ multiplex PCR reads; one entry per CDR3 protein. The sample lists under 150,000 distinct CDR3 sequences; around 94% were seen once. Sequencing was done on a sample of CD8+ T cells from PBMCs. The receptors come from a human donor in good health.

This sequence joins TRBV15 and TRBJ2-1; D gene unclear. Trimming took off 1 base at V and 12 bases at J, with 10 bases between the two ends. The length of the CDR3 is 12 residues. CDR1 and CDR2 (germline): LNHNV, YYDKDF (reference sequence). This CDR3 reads CATSRAGVGQFF. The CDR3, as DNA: TGTGCCACCAGCAGAGCTGGCGTGGGGCAGTTCTTC.

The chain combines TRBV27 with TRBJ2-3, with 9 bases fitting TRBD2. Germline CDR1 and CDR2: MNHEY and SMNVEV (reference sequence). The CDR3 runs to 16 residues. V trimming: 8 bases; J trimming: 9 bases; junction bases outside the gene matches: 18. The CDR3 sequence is CASGLSKTSGLVTQYF. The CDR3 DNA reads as TGTGCCAGCGGACTGTCAAAGACTAGCGGCCTGGTGACGCAGTATTTT.

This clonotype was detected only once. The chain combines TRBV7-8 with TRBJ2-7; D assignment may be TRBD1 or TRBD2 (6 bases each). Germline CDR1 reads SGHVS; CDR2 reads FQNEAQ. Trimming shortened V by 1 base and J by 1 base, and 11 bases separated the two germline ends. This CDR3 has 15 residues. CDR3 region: CASSLVGGTSYEQYF. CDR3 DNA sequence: TGTGCCAGCAGCTTAGTGGGGGGCACGTCCTACGAGCAGTACTTC.

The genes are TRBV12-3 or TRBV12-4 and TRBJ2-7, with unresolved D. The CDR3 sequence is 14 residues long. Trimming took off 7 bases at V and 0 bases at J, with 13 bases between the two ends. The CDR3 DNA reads TGTGCCAGCACCCCGACACCGAGCTCCTACGAGCAGTACTTC. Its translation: CASTPTPSSYEQYF.

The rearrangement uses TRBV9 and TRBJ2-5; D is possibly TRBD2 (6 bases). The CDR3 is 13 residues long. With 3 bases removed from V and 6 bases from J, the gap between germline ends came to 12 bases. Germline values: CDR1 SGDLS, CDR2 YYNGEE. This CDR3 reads CASSDGSIQTQYF. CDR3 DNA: TGTGCCAGCAGCGACGGGAGCATACAGACCCAGTACTTC. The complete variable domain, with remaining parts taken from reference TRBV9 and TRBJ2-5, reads DSGVTQTPKHLITATGQRVTLRCSPRSGDLSVYWYQQSLDQGLQFLIQYYNGEERAKGNILERFSAQQFPDLHSELNLSSLELGDSALYFCASSDGSIQTQYFGPGTRLLVL.

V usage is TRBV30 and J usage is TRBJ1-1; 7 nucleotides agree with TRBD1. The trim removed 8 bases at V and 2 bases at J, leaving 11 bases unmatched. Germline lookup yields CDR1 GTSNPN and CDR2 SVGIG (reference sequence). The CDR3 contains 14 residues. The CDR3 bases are TGTGCCACTTTAGGGACAGCGGTCAACACTGAAGCTTTCTTT. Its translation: CATLGTAVNTEAFF.

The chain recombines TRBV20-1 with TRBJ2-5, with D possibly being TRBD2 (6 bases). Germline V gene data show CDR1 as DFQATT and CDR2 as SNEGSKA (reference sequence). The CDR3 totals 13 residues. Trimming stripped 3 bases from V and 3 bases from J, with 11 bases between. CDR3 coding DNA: TGCAGTGCTAGGGGACTGTCTAAAGAGACCCAGTACTTC. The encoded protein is CSARGLSKETQYF.

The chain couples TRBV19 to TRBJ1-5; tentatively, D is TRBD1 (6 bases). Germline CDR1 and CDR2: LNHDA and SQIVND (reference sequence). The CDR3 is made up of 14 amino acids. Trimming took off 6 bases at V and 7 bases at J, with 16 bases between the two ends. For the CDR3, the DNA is TGTGCCAGTAGCCTGGTACAGGGTGGCCAGCCCCAGCATTTT. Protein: CASSLVQGGQPQHF.

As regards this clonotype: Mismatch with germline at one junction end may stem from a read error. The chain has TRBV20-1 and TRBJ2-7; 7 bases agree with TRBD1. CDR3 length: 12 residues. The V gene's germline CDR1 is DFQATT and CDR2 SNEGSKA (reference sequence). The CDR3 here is CSSRQGVGEQYF. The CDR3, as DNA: TGCAGTTCTAGGCAGGGGGTAGGCGAGCAGTACTTC.

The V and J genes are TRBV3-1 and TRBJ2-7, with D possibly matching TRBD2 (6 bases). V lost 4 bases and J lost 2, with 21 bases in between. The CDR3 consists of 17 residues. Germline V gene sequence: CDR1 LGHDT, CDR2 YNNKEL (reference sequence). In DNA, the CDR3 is TGTGCCAGCAGCCCCGTGATGGGCGGGATGGAAGCCTACGAGCAGTACTTC. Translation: CASSPVMGGMEAYEQYF.

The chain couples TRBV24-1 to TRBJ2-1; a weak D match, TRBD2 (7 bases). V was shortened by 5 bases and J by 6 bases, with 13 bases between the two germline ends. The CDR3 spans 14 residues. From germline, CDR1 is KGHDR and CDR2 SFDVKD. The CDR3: CATSGGGGLNEQFF. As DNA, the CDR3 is TGTGCCACCAGTGGGGGGGGCGGGCTCAATGAGCAGTTCTTC.

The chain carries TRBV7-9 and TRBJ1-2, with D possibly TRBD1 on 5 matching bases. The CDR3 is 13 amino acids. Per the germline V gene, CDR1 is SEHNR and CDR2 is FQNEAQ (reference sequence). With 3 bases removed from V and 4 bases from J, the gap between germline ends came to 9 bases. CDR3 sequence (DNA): TGTGCCAGCAGCTTCCAGGGAGGCTATGGCTACACCTTC. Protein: CASSFQGGYGYTF. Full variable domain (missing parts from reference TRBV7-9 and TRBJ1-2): DTGVSQNPRHKITKRGQNVTFRCDPISEHNRLYWYRQTLGQGPEFLTYFQNEAQLEKSRLLSDRFSAERPKGSFSTLEIQRTEQGDSAMYLCASSFQGGYGYTFGSGTRLTVV.

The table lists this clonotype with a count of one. CDR3 sequence: CSARDDILEQYF. CDR3 DNA sequence: TGCAGTGCTAGAGACGATATACTGGAGCAGTACTTC. The rearrangement joins TRBV20-1 to TRBJ2-7; D remains ambiguous. In germline, CDR1 is DFQATT, CDR2 SNEGSKA (reference sequence). The CDR3 length is 12 residues. Trimming left V 0 bases short and J 7 bases short, with 10 bases between.

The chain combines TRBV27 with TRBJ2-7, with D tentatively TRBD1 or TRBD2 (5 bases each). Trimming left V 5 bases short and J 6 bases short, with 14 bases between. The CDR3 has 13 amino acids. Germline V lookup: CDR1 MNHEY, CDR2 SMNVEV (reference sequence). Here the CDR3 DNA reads TGTGCCAGCAGTGATGGGACGGCGGGCGAGCAGTACTTC. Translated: CASSDGTAGEQYF.

CDR3 region: CAWSSLAGGSSYNEQFF. The CDR3 nucleotides are TGTGCCTGGAGTTCACTAGCGGGAGGGAGCTCCTACAATGAGCAGTTCTTC. The chain joins TRBV30 to TRBJ2-1; 13 nucleotides line up with TRBD2. Looked up from germline, CDR1 is GTSNPN and CDR2 is SVGIG (reference sequence). The CDR3 is made up of 17 amino acids. Trimming took 2 bases from V and 0 from J; bases not matched to a gene: 4.